This entry lists 13 T cell receptor beta chains sequenced from one sample in a study of cytomegalovirus exposure and HLA in healthy donors. The method was immunoSEQ multiplex PCR; TCRdb's version includes in-frame clones alone and lacks a portion of them. The data show roughly 120,000 clones, with roughly 93% seen just once and over 1% held by the top ten. Sequencing was done on a sample of PBMCs. The receptor source for this set is a woman aged 18-29 years in good health and CMV-seronegative.

The chain carries TRBV4-1 and TRBJ1-2; no reliable D call. This CDR3 spans 14 amino acids. Per germline, CDR1 MGHRA and CDR2 YSYEKL. With 6 bases removed from V and 7 bases from J, the gap between germline ends came to 18 bases. The CDR3 sequence is CASRVSTREGGYTF. The CDR3, as DNA: TGCGCCAGCAGAGTATCGACGCGGGAGGGTGGCTACACCTTC.

V and J are TRBV21-1 and TRBJ2-7; the DNA was not used to check the table's D call, TRBD2. TRBV21-1 is flagged as a pseudogene. The CDR3 runs 15 residues. The CDR3 DNA follows: TGTGCCAGCAGCAAAGTTCCTAGGAATTCCTACGAGCAGTACTTC. Translation: CASSKVPRNSYEQYF.

The V gene is TRBV6-1, the J gene TRBJ2-7, with 11 nucleotides matching TRBD1. CDR1 is MNHNS and CDR2 is SASEGT in the germline V gene. The CDR3 is made up of 14 amino acids. The CDR3 region is CAFRGDRGNYEQYF. The CDR3, as DNA: TGTGCGTTTAGGGGGGACAGGGGGAACTACGAGCAGTACTTC.

J is TRBJ2-6 and V is TRBV6-1; D is undetermined. Germline lookup yields CDR1 MNHNS and CDR2 SASEGT. The CDR3 contains 14 residues. With 11 bases removed from V and 2 bases from J, the gap between germline ends came to 13 bases. CDR3 in DNA: TGTGCCGGTGTAAATACAGCTGGGGCCAACGTCCTGACTTTC. Translated: CAGVNTAGANVLTF.

The chain links TRBV19 to TRBJ1-5, with 7 bases that match TRBD1. There are 15 residues in the CDR3. Germline-derived CDR1 and CDR2 are LNHDA and SQIVND (reference sequence). In nucleotides, the CDR3 is TGTGTCTCCATTGGGACAGATAATAGCAATCAGCCCCAGCATTTT. Encoded protein: CVSIGTDNSNQPQHF.

The rearrangement uses TRBV11-2 and TRBJ2-1, with D hard to call. Germline CDR1 SGHAT, CDR2 FQNNGV. The CDR3 contains 13 residues. V was clipped by 0 bases and J by 6 bases, with 6 bases between them. As DNA, the CDR3 is TGTGCCAGCAGCTTAGATCAGGTCAATGAGCAGTTCTTC. This translates into CASSLDQVNEQFF. The whole variable domain, filled in from reference TRBV11-2 and TRBJ2-1, reads EAGVAQSPRYKIIEKRQSVAFWCNPISGHATLYWYQQILGQGPKLLIQFQNNGVVDDSQLPKDRFSAERLKGVDSTLKIQPAKLEDSAVYLCASSLDQVNEQFFGPGTRLTVL.

The chain employs TRBV7-9 and TRBJ2-3; TRBD2 matches 8 bases. V lost 6 bases and J lost 5; bases outside the gene matches: 7. CDR3 length: 14 residues. CDR1 is SEHNR, CDR2 FQNEAQ, per germline (reference sequence). CDR3 nucleotide sequence: TGTGCCAGCAGTTCCGGACTAGCAAAAGATACGCAGTATTTT. It yields the protein CASSSGLAKDTQYF.

This clone was observed a single time. The V call is TRBV7-9, the J call TRBJ1-4; 9 nucleotides align to TRBD1. There are 14 residues in the CDR3. After removal of 4 bases from V and 8 bases from J, the junction contained 5 bases not matched to a gene. CDR1 is SEHNR, CDR2 FQNEAQ, per germline (reference sequence). CDR3 sequence: CASSSRTGEEKLFF. The CDR3 DNA reads as TGTGCCAGCAGCTCCCGGACAGGGGAAGAAAAACTGTTTTTT.

The chain has TRBV2 and TRBJ2-1; 7 nucleotides agree with TRBD1. The CDR3 loop spans 13 amino acids. Germline values: CDR1 SNHLY, CDR2 FYNNEI. After removal of 6 bases from V and 4 bases from J, the junction contained 3 bases not matched to a gene. CDR3 amino acids: CASRTGQYNEQFF. The CDR3 nucleotides read TGTGCCAGCAGGACGGGACAGTACAATGAGCAGTTCTTC. Drawing the rest from reference TRBV2 and TRBJ2-1, the complete variable domain is EPEVTQTPSHQVTQMGQEVILRCVPISNHLYFYWYRQILGQKVEFLVSFYNNEISEKSEIFDDQFSVERPDGSNFTLKIRSTKLEDSAMYFCASRTGQYNEQFFGPGTRLTVL.

CDR3 coding DNA: TGTGCCAGCAGCCAAGGACAGGACTTGAACACTGAAGCTTTCTTT. Amino acids: CASSQGQDLNTEAFF. The chain has TRBV4-2 and TRBJ1-1; a possible D gene is TRBD1 (6 bases). CDR3 size: 15 residues. Trimming cost V 1 base and J 0 bases, with 9 bases left between them. Looked up from germline, CDR1 is LGHNA and CDR2 is YNFKEQ.

V and J are TRBV7-3 and TRBJ2-1; TRBD2 aligns across 11 bases. This CDR3 comprises 17 residues. The V gene's germline CDR1 is SGHTA and CDR2 FQGTGA. V was pared by 5 bases and J by 8 bases, with 14 bases of the junction left unmatched. The DNA for the CDR3 is TGTGCCAGCAGCCCGCGGGGACTAGCGGCGAGACACGATGAGCAGTTCTTC. Encoded protein: CASSPRGLAARHDEQFF. Using reference TRBV7-3 and TRBJ2-1 for the parts outside the CDR3, the full variable domain is GAGVSQTPSNKVTEKGKYVELRCDPISGHTALYWYRQSLGQGPEFLIYFQGTGAADDSGLPNDRFFAVRPEGSVSTLKIQRTERGDSAVYLCASSPRGLAARHDEQFFGPGTRLTVL.

This chain connects TRBV6-4 to TRBJ1-3; D unresolved. Trimming removed 0 bases at V and 8 bases at J, with 8 bases between. Germline values: CDR1 MRHNA, CDR2 SNTAGT. The CDR3 loop spans 13 amino acids. The CDR3 here is CASSDSIPDTIYF. CDR3 in DNA: TGTGCCAGCAGTGACTCGATTCCGGACACCATATATTTT.

The chain combines TRBV12-5 with TRBJ1-6, with 7 bases lining up with TRBD1. The CDR3 extends over 15 amino acids. CDR1 and CDR2 (germline): LGHNT, FRNRAP. With V trimmed by 1 base and J by 6 bases, 3 bases remained unmatched. CDR3 protein: CASGLGQGFNSPLHF. The CDR3 bases are TGTGCTAGTGGTTTGGGACAGGGTTTTAATTCACCCCTCCACTTT.